This TCR beta chain was sequenced during a study of blood T cell repertoires in COVID-19. Study at large: Sources were T cells, B-cell-depleted T cells, or PBMCs; the material itself was cDNA or gDNA.

Libraries were prepared by immunoSEQ multiplex PCR; TCRdb keeps only in-frame clonotypes and omits some of them. Of about 270,000 clones in the sample, roughly 87% were seen once. The V gene lost 3 bases and the J gene lost 6 bases, with 17 bases spanning the gap. The V gene's germline CDR1 is MDHEN and CDR2 SYDVKM. This CDR3 region has 16 residues. The participants were between about 18 and 90 years old and came from about two dozen US areas. Symptom resolution, clearance, or two negative PCRs marked the recovered donors of Cohort 3. Sequences were obtained from PBMCs or T cells enriched from blood (not recorded which). This chain uses TRBV28 with TRBJ2-2, with a weak D call TRBD2 (5 bases). The TCR was taken from a woman in her twenties or thirties who had recovered from COVID-19. The DNA of the CDR3 is TGTGCCAGCAGTTTGACCCCCCGGGGTTTGTCCGGGGAGCTGTTTTTT. The encoded protein is CASSLTPRGLSGELFF.